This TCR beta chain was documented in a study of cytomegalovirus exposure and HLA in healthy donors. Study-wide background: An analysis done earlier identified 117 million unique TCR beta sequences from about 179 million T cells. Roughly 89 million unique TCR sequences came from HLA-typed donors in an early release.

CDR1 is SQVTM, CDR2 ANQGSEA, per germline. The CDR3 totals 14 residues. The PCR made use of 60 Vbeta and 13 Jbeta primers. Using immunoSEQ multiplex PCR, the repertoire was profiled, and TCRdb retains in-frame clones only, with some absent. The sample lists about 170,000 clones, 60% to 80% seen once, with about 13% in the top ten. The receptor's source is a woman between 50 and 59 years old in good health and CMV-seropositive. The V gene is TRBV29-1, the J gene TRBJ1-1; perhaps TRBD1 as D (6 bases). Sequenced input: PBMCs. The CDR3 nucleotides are TGCAGTGTTACAGGGAATGGGCAGGACACTGAAGCTTTCTTT. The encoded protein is CSVTGNGQDTEAFF.